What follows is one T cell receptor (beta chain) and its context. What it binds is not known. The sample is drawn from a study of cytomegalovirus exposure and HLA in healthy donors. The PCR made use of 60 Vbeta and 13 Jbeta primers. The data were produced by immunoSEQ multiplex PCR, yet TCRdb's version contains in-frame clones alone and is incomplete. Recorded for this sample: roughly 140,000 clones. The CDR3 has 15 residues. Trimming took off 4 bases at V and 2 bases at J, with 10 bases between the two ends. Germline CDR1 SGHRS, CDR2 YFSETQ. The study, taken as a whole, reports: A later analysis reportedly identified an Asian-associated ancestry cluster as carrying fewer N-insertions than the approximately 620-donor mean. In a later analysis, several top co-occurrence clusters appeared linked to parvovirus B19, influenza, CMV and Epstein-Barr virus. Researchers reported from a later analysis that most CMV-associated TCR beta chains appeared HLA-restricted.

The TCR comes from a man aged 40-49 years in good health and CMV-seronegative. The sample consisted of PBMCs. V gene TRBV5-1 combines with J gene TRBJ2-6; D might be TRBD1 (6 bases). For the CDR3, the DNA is TGCGCCAGCAGCCCCCAGGGGCCTGGGGCCAACGTCCTGACTTTC. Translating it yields CASSPQGPGANVLTF.